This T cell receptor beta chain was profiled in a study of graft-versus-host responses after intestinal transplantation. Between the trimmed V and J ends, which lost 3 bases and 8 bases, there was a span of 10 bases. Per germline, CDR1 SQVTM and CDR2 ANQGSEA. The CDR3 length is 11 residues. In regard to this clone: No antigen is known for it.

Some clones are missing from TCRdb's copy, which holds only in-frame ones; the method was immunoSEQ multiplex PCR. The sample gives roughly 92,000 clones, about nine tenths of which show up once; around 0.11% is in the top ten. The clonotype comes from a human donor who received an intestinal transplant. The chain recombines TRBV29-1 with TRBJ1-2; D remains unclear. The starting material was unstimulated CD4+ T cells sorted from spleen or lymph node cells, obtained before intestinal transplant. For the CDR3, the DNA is TGCAGCGTTGATGAGTCCGGGGGCTACACCTTC. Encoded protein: CSVDESGGYTF.